The 19 T cell receptor beta chains in this list originate from one sample, sequenced in a study of blood T cell repertoires in COVID-19. TCRdb's copy holds only in-frame clones and misses some; the assay was immunoSEQ multiplex PCR. The sample has 110,000 or so clones, 86% seen once. Sequenced sample: peripheral blood. Source of these receptors: a man between 65 and 85 years old who had recovered from COVID-19.

The chain uses TRBV5-4 and TRBJ2-5, with 12 bases identical to TRBD2. Per the germline V gene, CDR1 is SGHNT and CDR2 is YYREEE (reference sequence). This CDR3 contains 15 residues. V lost 4 bases, J lost 5 bases, and 6 bases stayed unmatched. The CDR3 sequence: CASSRRLAGAETQYF. CDR3 coding DNA: TGTGCCAGCAGCCGCAGACTAGCGGGGGCCGAGACCCAGTACTTC.

The gene calls are TRBV5-1 and TRBJ2-2; D uncertain. From germline, CDR1 is SGHRS and CDR2 YFSETQ. This CDR3 region has 14 residues. V dropped 5 bases and J dropped 3 bases, with 11 bases sitting between them. The CDR3, as DNA: TGCGCCAGCAGGCGAGGAGATGACACCGGGGAGCTGTTTTTT. It is translated as CASRRGDDTGELFF.

V is TRBV7-8 and J is TRBJ1-4, with TRBD1 matching over 9 bases. The V segment lost 4 bases and the J segment 4 bases; nucleotides outside the gene matches: 16. The CDR3 is 19 amino acids. CDR1 is SGHVS, CDR2 FQNEAQ, per germline. In DNA form, the CDR3 reads TGTGCCAGCAGCTCCCGCGCCCCGGGACAGGGACACAATAATGAAAAACTGTTTTTT. Amino acid sequence: CASSSRAPGQGHNNEKLFF.

The J gene is TRBJ1-6, the V gene TRBV29-1; D perhaps matches TRBD1 (5 bases). CDR3 length equals 14 residues. The V and J ends lost 4 bases and 13 bases respectively, with 20 bases between them. Germline V gene lookup returns CDR1 SQVTM and CDR2 ANQGSEA. The CDR3 here is CSVGLDGGIHPLHF. The CDR3 coding sequence is TGCAGCGTTGGATTGGACGGGGGAATTCACCCCCTCCACTTT.

The chain recombines TRBV27 with TRBJ2-7, with 10 bases fitting TRBD2. The CDR3 has 15 amino acids. Trimming cost V 2 bases and J 2 bases; bases outside gene matches: 3. The germline V gene has CDR1 MNHEY and CDR2 SMNVEV (reference sequence). DNA for the CDR3: TGTGCCAGCAGTTTACTAGCGGGAGTGGCCTACGAGCAGTACTTC. It specifies CASSLLAGVAYEQYF.

The chain uses TRBV29-1 and TRBJ2-7; 10 bases fit TRBD2. Looked up from germline, CDR1 is SQVTM and CDR2 is ANQGSEA. CDR3 size: 12 residues. V lost 7 bases and J lost 6; bases outside the gene matches: 6. CDR3 amino acids: CSARSGRVEQYF. CDR3 DNA sequence: TGCAGCGCCCGAAGCGGGAGGGTCGAGCAGTACTTC.

The rearrangement joins TRBV7-9 to TRBJ2-5; 10 bases map to TRBD2. J was trimmed by 1 base and V by 8 bases; bases with no gene match: 7. Germline CDR1 and CDR2: SEHNR and FQNEAQ (reference sequence). This CDR3 contains 15 residues. In DNA form, the CDR3 reads TGTGCCAGCGGAATCCAGCGGGGGGGCCAAGAGACCCAGTACTTC. It yields the protein CASGIQRGGQETQYF.

The V and J genes are TRBV19 and TRBJ2-6, with D tentatively TRBD2 (5 bases). Germline V gives CDR1 LNHDA, CDR2 SQIVND (reference sequence). This CDR3 comprises 15 residues. Trimming took 9 bases from V and 3 from J, leaving 15 bases between them. For the CDR3, the DNA is TGTGCCAGCCTAGCCCTCGGCGTTGGGGCCAACGTCCTGACTTTC. It specifies CASLALGVGANVLTF. The complete variable domain, with remaining parts taken from reference TRBV19 and TRBJ2-6, reads DGGITQSPKYLFRKEGQNVTLSCEQNLNHDAMYWYRQDPGQGLRLIYYSQIVNDFQKGDIAEGYSVSREKKESFPLTVTSAQKNPTAFYLCASLALGVGANVLTFGAGSRLTVL.

V and J are TRBV4-1 and TRBJ2-3; D not resolved. This CDR3 has 16 amino acids. V was pared by 0 bases and J by 0 bases, with 10 bases between. Germline CDR1 and CDR2: MGHRA and YSYEKL. CDR3 protein: CASSQDSFPSTDTQYF. In DNA form, the CDR3 reads TGCGCCAGCAGCCAAGATTCTTTCCCTAGCACAGATACGCAGTATTTT.

The rearrangement links TRBV28 to TRBJ1-5, with 9 bases fitting TRBD1. Trimming took 6 bases from V and 1 from J; bases not matched to a gene: 7. The CDR3 spans 16 residues. CDR1 is MDHEN, CDR2 SYDVKM, per germline. In DNA, the CDR3 is TGTGCCAGCAGCAACCGGGACAGGGCCAGCAATCAGCCCCAGCATTTT. It specifies CASSNRDRASNQPQHF.

This clone was observed once. The chain has TRBV6-2 or TRBV6-3 and TRBJ2-7, with 9 bases that match TRBD2. CDR1 and CDR2 from the germline V gene are MNHEY and SVGEGT. CDR3 length equals 15 residues. The trim removed 5 bases at V and 5 bases at J, leaving 10 bases unmatched. In DNA, the CDR3 is TGTGCCAGCAGTCGTAGCGGGAGTAGGTTCCACGAGCAGTACTTC. Amino acid sequence: CASSRSGSRFHEQYF.

This clone showed up just a few times. The rearrangement joins TRBV5-1 to TRBJ1-2; the D gene is possibly TRBD1 (5 bases). Trimming stripped 2 bases from V and 8 bases from J, with 16 bases between. This CDR3 contains 14 residues. Per germline, CDR1 SGHRS and CDR2 YFSETQ. In DNA form, the CDR3 reads TGCGCCAGCAGCTTTAACCGAGGTCAGGGAGGCTACACCTTC. Translated, it gives CASSFNRGQGGYTF. Together with reference TRBV5-1 and TRBJ1-2, the CDR3 gives the full variable domain: KAGVTQTPRYLIKTRGQQVTLSCSPISGHRSVSWYQQTPGQGLQFLFEYFSETQRNKGNFPGRFSGRQFSNSRSEMNVSTLELGDSALYLCASSFNRGQGGYTFGSGTRLTVV.

CDR3: CASRPREGGTDTQYF. CDR3 nucleotides: TGTGCCAGCAGACCCAGGGAAGGGGGCACAGATACGCAGTATTTT. The chain links TRBV6-6 to TRBJ2-3; D is perhaps TRBD1 (5 bases). CDR3 size: 15 residues. Trimming stripped 6 bases from V and 1 base from J, with 14 bases between. In germline, CDR1 is MNHNY, CDR2 SVGAGI (reference sequence).

V and J are TRBV7-3 and TRBJ2-1, with D possibly matching TRBD2 (6 bases). Trimming stripped 5 bases from V and 7 bases from J, with 15 bases between. This CDR3 has 14 residues. Germline V gene data show CDR1 as SGHTA and CDR2 as FQGTGA. This chain's CDR3 is CASSLTGDLNEQFF. CDR3 sequence (DNA): TGTGCCAGCAGCCTGACGGGGGATCTTAATGAGCAGTTCTTC.

The chain combines TRBV7-8 with TRBJ2-1; 9 bases fit TRBD1. V was pared by 5 bases and J by 8 bases, with 10 bases of the junction left unmatched. The CDR3 is 15 residues long. Looked up from germline, CDR1 is SGHVS and CDR2 is FQNEAQ. CDR3 in DNA: TGTGCCAGCAGCCATCCGGGACAGGGTCTGGATGAGCAGTTCTTC. Its protein product is CASSHPGQGLDEQFF.

This clone appeared a single time. J is TRBJ1-1 and V is TRBV7-3; maybe TRBD1 (5 bases). Germline CDR1 reads SGHTA; CDR2 reads FQGTGA. The V end lost 5 bases, the J end lost 3 bases, and 13 bases lay between the germline ends. There are 14 residues in the CDR3. The CDR3 spells CASSPTGGYTEAFF. Written as DNA, the CDR3 is TGTGCCAGCAGCCCCACCGGGGGATACACTGAAGCTTTCTTT.

This chain connects TRBV16 to TRBJ1-4, with 9 nucleotides matching TRBD1. Germline V gives CDR1 KGHSY, CDR2 FQNENV. V trimming: 6 bases; J trimming: 0 bases; junction bases outside the gene matches: 5. The CDR3 loop spans 16 amino acids. For the CDR3, the DNA is TGTGCCAGCAGTGGGACAGGGAATGCAACTAATGAAAAACTGTTTTTT. Translated, it gives CASSGTGNATNEKLFF.

CDR3 bases: TGTGCCAGCAGCCCCTGGGGACAGGGGGTCACTGAAGCTTTCTTT. Encoded protein: CASSPWGQGVTEAFF. V gene TRBV3-1 (or the pseudogene TRBV3-2) combines with J gene TRBJ1-1, with 11 bases identical to TRBD1. Germline-derived CDR1 and CDR2 are LGHDT and YNNKEL (reference sequence). The ends lost 4 bases at V and 4 bases at J; junction bases unmatched: 5. CDR3 size: 15 residues.

The chain carries TRBV7-3 and TRBJ2-1; TRBD2 matches at 10 bases. Losses at the gene ends were 0 bases for V and 7 bases for J; bases not matched to a gene: 6. CDR1 and CDR2 (germline): SGHTA, FQGTGA. The length of the CDR3 is 16 residues. The chain's CDR3 is CASSLTPSGRGNEQFF. Written as DNA, the CDR3 is TGTGCCAGCAGCTTAACTCCTAGCGGGAGAGGAAATGAGCAGTTCTTC.